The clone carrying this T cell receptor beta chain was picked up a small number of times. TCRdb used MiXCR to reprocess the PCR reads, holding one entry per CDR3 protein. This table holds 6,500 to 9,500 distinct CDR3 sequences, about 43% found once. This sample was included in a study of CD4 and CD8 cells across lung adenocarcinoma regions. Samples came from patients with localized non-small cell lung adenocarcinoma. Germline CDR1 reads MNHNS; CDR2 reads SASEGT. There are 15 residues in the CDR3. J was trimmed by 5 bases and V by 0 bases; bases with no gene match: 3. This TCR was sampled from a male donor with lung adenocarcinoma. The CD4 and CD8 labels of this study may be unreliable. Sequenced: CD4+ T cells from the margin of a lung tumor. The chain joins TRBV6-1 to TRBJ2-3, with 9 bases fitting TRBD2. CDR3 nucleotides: TGTGCCAGCAGTGAAGCGGGCGGGGGGGTAGATACGCAGTATTTT. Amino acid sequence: CASSEAGGGVDTQYF.